The present T cell receptor (beta chain) was sequenced within a study of blood T cell repertoires in COVID-19. Across the study: The samples span acute and convalescent COVID-19 from the United States, Italy and Spain. The analysed material was cDNA or gDNA that came from T cells, B-cell-depleted T cells, or PBMCs.

V was shortened by 5 bases and J by 5 bases, with 18 bases between the two germline ends. Germline V gene sequence: CDR1 MDHEN, CDR2 SYDVKM. CDR3 length: 15 residues. As handled by the study authors: Amplification of reference gene primers was used by the study to estimate nucleated cell counts. Using immunoSEQ multiplex PCR, the repertoire was profiled, and TCRdb retains in-frame clones only, with some absent. Clonal size and the V and J genes are those of that table, whereas D and trimming came from the DNA. The profile shows some 100,000 clones, roughly 88% of them singletons. The sequence came from a woman aged 60 to 75 with acute or convalescent COVID-19. Sequencing used peripheral blood. The chain couples TRBV28 to TRBJ1-2, with TRBD1 as a possible D gene (5 bases). The CDR3 spells CASSPSEGAGYGYTF. Here the CDR3 DNA reads TGTGCCAGCAGTCCATCGGAAGGGGCAGGGTATGGCTACACCTTC.